These 5 T cell receptor beta chains were sequenced from one sample in a study of blood T cell repertoires in COVID-19. Some clones are missing from TCRdb's copy, which holds only in-frame ones; the method was immunoSEQ multiplex PCR. The table includes 150,000 to 200,000 clones, just under 90% detected once. The sample taken for sequencing was peripheral blood. These receptors were taken from a man aged 18 to 29 with active or convalescent COVID-19.

The chain recombines TRBV6-2 or TRBV6-3 with TRBJ1-2, with unresolved D. The length of the CDR3 is 14 residues. Germline assignment: CDR1 MNHEY and CDR2 SVGEGT. V lost 2 bases, J lost 3 bases, and 10 bases lay in between. CDR3 region: CASSYGLGDYGYTF. As DNA, the CDR3 is TGTGCCAGCAGTTACGGTCTGGGCGACTATGGCTACACCTTC.

This clone has only one observation. The chain employs TRBV2 and TRBJ1-2; D may be TRBD1 (5 bases). The CDR3 sequence is 17 residues long. The germline V gene has CDR1 SNHLY and CDR2 FYNNEI. The V and J ends lost 4 bases and 0 bases respectively, with 18 bases between them. CDR3 loop: CASSGSGRQLANYGYTF. CDR3 DNA: TGTGCCAGCAGTGGCTCTGGTCGACAGCTCGCTAACTATGGCTACACCTTC.

This clone showed up just once. The gene calls are TRBV19 and TRBJ1-1; possibly TRBD1 for D (5 bases). Trimming pared 5 bases from V and 7 bases from J, leaving 14 bases between. CDR1 is LNHDA and CDR2 is SQIVND in the germline V gene (reference sequence). The CDR3 consists of 13 residues. The CDR3 here is CASSFHDRIEAFF. The DNA for the CDR3 is TGTGCCAGTAGTTTCCATGACAGAATTGAAGCTTTCTTT.

The chain's CDR3 is CASSPAGTVNQPQHF. The CDR3, as DNA: TGTGCCAGCTCACCAGCCGGGACAGTAAATCAGCCCCAGCATTTT. The rearrangement links TRBV18 to TRBJ1-5; the match to TRBD1 covers 7 bases. The CDR3 has 15 residues. The trim removed 2 bases at V and 4 bases at J, leaving 5 bases unmatched. Germline V CDR1 and CDR2: KGHSH, LQKENI.

The rearrangement links TRBV7-9 to TRBJ2-3; 10 bases match TRBD2. Germline V gives CDR1 SEHNR, CDR2 FQNEAQ (reference sequence). The CDR3 spans 18 residues. The J segment lost 3 bases and the V segment lost 3 bases, leaving 12 bases of the junction unmatched. CDR3 region: CASSLSLLAGARTDTQYF. DNA of the CDR3: TGTGCCAGCAGCTTGTCCCTTCTAGCGGGGGCCAGAACAGATACGCAGTATTTT.